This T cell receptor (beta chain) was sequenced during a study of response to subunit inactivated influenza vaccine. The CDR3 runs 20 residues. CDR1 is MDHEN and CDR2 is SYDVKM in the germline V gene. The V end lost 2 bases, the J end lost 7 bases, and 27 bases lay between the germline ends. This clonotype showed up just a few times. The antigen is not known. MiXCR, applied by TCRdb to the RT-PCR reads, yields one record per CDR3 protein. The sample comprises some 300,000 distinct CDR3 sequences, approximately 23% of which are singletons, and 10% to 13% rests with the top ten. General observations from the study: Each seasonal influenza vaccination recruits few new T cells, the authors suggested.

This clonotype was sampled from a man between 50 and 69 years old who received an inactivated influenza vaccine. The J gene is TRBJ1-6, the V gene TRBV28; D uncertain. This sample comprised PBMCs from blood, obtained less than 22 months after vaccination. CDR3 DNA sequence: TGTGCCAGCAGTTTAAAAATATTGGGTTTAATCCGGGAGCGCAATTCACCCCTCCACTTT. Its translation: CASSLKILGLIRERNSPLHF.